These 23 T cell receptor beta chains share one sample of origin, sequenced in a study of molecular identifiers for immune sequencing clone quantification. A single record per CDR3 protein comes from TCRdb applying MiXCR to the PCR reads. The top ten hold approximately 10% of the sample, which has 85,000 to 120,000 distinct CDR3 sequences, about 32% seen once. The sequenced sample consisted of naive CD8+ T cells from blood, with Jurkat cell RNA spiked in. The sample's subset: FACS-sorted CD8+CD4-CCR7+CD45RA+ naive T cells. The receptors originated from a human donor in good health. Some libraries in this study had Jurkat cell RNA spiked in.

The rearrangement links TRBV12-3 or TRBV12-4 to TRBJ1-1, with no clear D. This CDR3 is built from 14 residues. The ends were cut back, 5 bases at V and 4 bases at J, with 14 bases in the middle. The CDR3 sequence is CASSRQVTTTEAFF. The CDR3 coding sequence is TGTGCCAGCAGTCGTCAGGTGACGACCACTGAAGCTTTCTTT.

As regards this clonotype: Sequence at one end of the junction differs from germline and may be a read error. The chain carries TRBV7-3 and TRBJ2-1, with D hard to call. This CDR3 region has 13 residues. Germline V CDR1 and CDR2: SGHTA, FQGTGA. CDR3 sequence (DNA): TGTGCCAGCAGCAAGGGCTACTACACTGAGCAGTTCTTC. Residues: CASSKGYYTEQFF.

Ten or more counts support this clonotype. V usage is TRBV9 and J usage is TRBJ2-7, with D unresolved. Germline CDR1 reads SGDLS; CDR2 reads YYNGEE. CDR3 length: 13 residues. The germline V and J ends were trimmed by 2 bases and 0 bases, with 6 bases remaining between them. The CDR3 DNA reads as TGTGCCAGCAGCGTCGAAAGCTCCTACGAGCAGTACTTC. The encoded protein is CASSVESSYEQYF.

The chain carries TRBV7-8 and TRBJ2-1, with 8 bases aligning to TRBD1. The ends lost 7 bases at V and 5 bases at J; junction bases unmatched: 16. Germline CDR1 SGHVS, CDR2 FQNEAQ. The CDR3 extends over 17 amino acids. This chain's CDR3 is CASNANYSGTGHNEQFF. The CDR3 DNA reads as TGTGCCAGCAACGCCAATTATTCCGGGACAGGACACAATGAGCAGTTCTTC.

The chain links TRBV5-1 to TRBJ2-3; TRBD2 agrees at 9 bases. Germline V CDR1 and CDR2: SGHRS, YFSETQ. The trim removed 0 bases at V and 6 bases at J, leaving 14 bases unmatched. The CDR3 length is 18 residues. CDR3 loop: CASSLELAGVSMPDTQYF. In DNA, the CDR3 is TGCGCCAGCAGCTTGGAGTTAGCGGGAGTCTCTATGCCGGATACGCAGTATTTT.

This clonotype occurred a few times. The J gene is TRBJ1-2, the V gene TRBV6-1, with TRBD1 identical over 9 bases. The junction had 4 bases not matched to a gene; V was cut back by 1 base and J by 7 bases. Looked up from germline, CDR1 is MNHNS and CDR2 is SASEGT. The CDR3 is 14 amino acids. CDR3 nucleotides: TGTGCCAGCAGTGAAGTTGGGACAGGGTCTGGCTACACCTTC. It codes for CASSEVGTGSGYTF.

The V and J genes are TRBV11-2 and TRBJ1-5; unclear D gene. Germline lookup yields CDR1 SGHAT and CDR2 FQNNGV. This CDR3 has 14 residues. V was pared by 5 bases and J by 4 bases, with 12 bases between. CDR3 protein: CASSTDGGNQPQHF. The CDR3 bases are TGTGCCAGCAGCACGGACGGAGGGAATCAGCCCCAGCATTTT. Using reference TRBV11-2 and TRBJ1-5 for the parts outside the CDR3, the full variable domain is EAGVAQSPRYKIIEKRQSVAFWCNPISGHATLYWYQQILGQGPKLLIQFQNNGVVDDSQLPKDRFSAERLKGVDSTLKIQPAKLEDSAVYLCASSTDGGNQPQHFGDGTRLSIL.

This clonotype was seen a handful of times. This chain uses TRBV9 with TRBJ2-7; the match to TRBD1 covers 8 bases. CDR1 is SGDLS, CDR2 YYNGEE, per germline. The CDR3 spans 15 residues. V was clipped by 3 bases and J by 0 bases; unmatched bases: 5. CDR3 sequence (DNA): TGTGCCAGCAGCGCAGGGGGCGTTCTCTCCTACGAGCAGTACTTC. Residues: CASSAGGVLSYEQYF. Combining the CDR3 with reference TRBV9 and TRBJ2-7 gives the whole variable domain DSGVTQTPKHLITATGQRVTLRCSPRSGDLSVYWYQQSLDQGLQFLIQYYNGEERAKGNILERFSAQQFPDLHSELNLSSLELGDSALYFCASSAGGVLSYEQYFGPGTRLTVT.

The chain joins TRBV6-1 to TRBJ2-1, with D uncertain. The germline V and J ends were trimmed by 5 bases and 4 bases, with 12 bases remaining between them. The CDR3 has 14 residues. CDR1 MNHNS and CDR2 SASEGT come from the germline V gene. The CDR3 DNA is TGTGCCAGCAGTAGGACCCCCTCGTACAATGAGCAGTTCTTC. Translating it yields CASSRTPSYNEQFF.

V and J are TRBV9 and TRBJ1-2; 7 bases align to TRBD1. Germline V gives CDR1 SGDLS, CDR2 YYNGEE. This CDR3 has 17 amino acids. V gave up 1 base and J gave up 4 bases; unmatched junction bases: 13. This CDR3 reads CASSVSRDSLTPYGYTF. In DNA, the CDR3 is TGTGCCAGCAGCGTATCCCGGGACAGCTTAACCCCCTATGGCTACACCTTC.

V gene TRBV27 combines with J gene TRBJ2-1, with TRBD2 identical over 11 bases. Germline CDR1 reads MNHEY; CDR2 reads SMNVEV (reference sequence). This CDR3 has 14 residues. Trimming cost V 8 bases and J 7 bases; bases outside gene matches: 7. CDR3 loop: CASAPSGRWNEQFF. DNA for the CDR3: TGTGCCAGCGCCCCTAGCGGGAGGTGGAATGAGCAGTTCTTC.

With respect to this clonotype: It may be a read error: a sequence one base away is much more abundant. This chain uses TRBV20-1 with TRBJ2-7, with a tentative D call TRBD2 (5 bases). Trimming stripped 4 bases from V and 6 bases from J, with 16 bases between. CDR1 is DFQATT, CDR2 SNEGSKA, per germline (reference sequence). The CDR3 length is 13 residues. The CDR3 sequence is CSATPRDRGEQYF. The CDR3 DNA follows: TGCAGTGCTACCCCCCGGGATCGGGGCGAGCAGTACTTC.

This chain links TRBV11-2 with TRBJ1-4; D possibly corresponds to TRBD1 (5 bases). The V gene's germline CDR1 is SGHAT and CDR2 FQNNGV. Trimming removed 5 bases from V and 4 bases from J, with 5 bases in between. CDR3 length equals 12 residues. This CDR3 is CASSDSNEKLFF. CDR3 DNA: TGTGCCAGCAGCGACAGTAATGAAAAACTGTTTTTT.

This clonotype was seen many times. The rearrangement links TRBV2 to TRBJ2-5; 7 nucleotides line up with TRBD2. The CDR3 is made up of 14 amino acids. V was clipped by 3 bases and J by 4 bases; unmatched bases: 5. Germline V gives CDR1 SNHLY, CDR2 FYNNEI. Here the CDR3 DNA reads TGTGCCAGCAGTGATGGAGCGGGACGAGAGACCCAGTACTTC. It translates to CASSDGAGRETQYF.

The gene calls are TRBV29-1 and TRBJ2-5, with D perhaps matching TRBD2 (6 bases). The CDR3 extends over 15 amino acids. CDR1 is SQVTM, CDR2 ANQGSEA, per germline. Trimming removed 3 bases at V and 5 bases at J, with 19 bases between. The CDR3 here is CSVDGGRGLGETQYF. DNA for the CDR3: TGCAGCGTTGATGGGGGGAGAGGCCTTGGGGAGACCCAGTACTTC.

On this clonotype: Since the CDR3 does not end with the conserved phenylalanine or tryptophan, this likely comes from a read error. The chain has TRBV29-1 and TRBJ2-3; D might be TRBD2 (6 bases). Trimming removed 0 bases at V and 1 base at J, with 17 bases between. The CDR3 has 17 residues. Looked up from germline, CDR1 is SQVTM and CDR2 is ANQGSEA. The CDR3 loop is CSVEDLANLAGTDTQYI. For the CDR3, the DNA is TGCAGCGTTGAAGATCTAGCGAACCTAGCTGGCACAGATACGCAGTATATA.

This clonotype was observed at least ten times. J is TRBJ2-7 and V is TRBV12-3 or TRBV12-4; D perhaps matches TRBD1 (6 bases). Trimming removed 2 bases at V and 7 bases at J, with 9 bases between. The CDR3 is 12 residues long. CDR3 sequence (DNA): TGTGCCAGCAGTTTACAGGGGCGGGAGCAGTACTTC. Amino acid sequence: CASSLQGREQYF.

The chain recombines TRBV2 with TRBJ2-7; possible D gene TRBD2, 5 bases. Germline CDR1 reads SNHLY; CDR2 reads FYNNEI. This CDR3 spans 13 amino acids. Trimming removed 4 bases at V and 4 bases at J, with 11 bases between. This chain's CDR3 is CASSVWRGYEQYF. In nucleotides, the CDR3 is TGTGCCAGCAGTGTCTGGCGCGGGTACGAGCAGTACTTC. Full variable domain (remainder filled in from reference TRBV2 and TRBJ2-7): EPEVTQTPSHQVTQMGQEVILRCVPISNHLYFYWYRQILGQKVEFLVSFYNNEISEKSEIFDDQFSVERPDGSNFTLKIRSTKLEDSAMYFCASSVWRGYEQYFGPGTRLTVT.

There are many counts of this clonotype. J is TRBJ2-3 and V is TRBV2; TRBD2 matches at 7 bases. This CDR3 contains 13 residues. Germline assignment: CDR1 SNHLY and CDR2 FYNNEI. After removal of 11 bases from V and 2 bases from J, the junction contained 7 bases not matched to a gene. For the CDR3, the DNA is TGTGCCCTCGCAGCGGGGAACACAGATACGCAGTATTTT. Amino acid sequence: CALAAGNTDTQYF.

This clonotype occurred a few times. The genes are TRBV12-3 or TRBV12-4 and TRBJ2-3; 8 nucleotides align to TRBD2. Trimming cost V 5 bases and J 3 bases; bases outside gene matches: 4. This CDR3 has 14 residues. CDR3 in amino acids: CASSRSGTTDTQYF. The CDR3 DNA is TGTGCCAGCAGTCGTAGCGGGACTACAGATACGCAGTATTTT.

This chain connects TRBV6-2 or TRBV6-3 to TRBJ2-7, with D perhaps TRBD2 (6 bases). V shed 5 bases and J shed 4 bases, with 12 bases lying between them. From germline, CDR1 is MNHEY and CDR2 SVGEGT. The CDR3 contains 13 residues. The CDR3 sequence: CASSETSWYEQYF. CDR3 bases: TGTGCCAGCAGTGAGACTAGTTGGTACGAGCAGTACTTC.

This clonotype was recorded a few times. This chain links TRBV2 with TRBJ1-3, with a tentative D call TRBD1 (5 bases). The V and J ends lost 4 bases and 0 bases respectively, with 10 bases between them. In germline, CDR1 is SNHLY, CDR2 FYNNEI. The CDR3 is 15 residues long. CDR3 amino acids: CASSVTGASGNTIYF. As DNA, the CDR3 is TGTGCCAGCAGTGTAACTGGGGCCTCTGGAAACACCATATATTTT.

The sample holds one count of this clonotype. An end of the junction does not agree with germline; a read error may underlie this. The chain employs TRBV9 and TRBJ2-3; D might be TRBD1 (5 bases). Germline V gene sequence: CDR1 SGDLS, CDR2 YYNGEE. CDR3 length equals 16 residues. The chain's CDR3 is CASSDPQAPGTGTQYF. The CDR3, as DNA: TGTGCCAGCAGCGACCCCCAAGCCCCGGGTACAGGTACGCAGTATTTT.